This T cell receptor beta chain stems from a study of shared clonotypes between healthy human individuals. Study-level findings and limits: Several donors had about 5.1% of their naive CD4 clonotypes in common. Naive subsets typically showed greater estimated richness than memory subsets.

The V and J ends lost 6 bases and 0 bases respectively, with 11 bases between them. The germline V gene encodes CDR1 MDHEN and CDR2 SYDVKM. There are 14 residues in the CDR3. Of note for this clone: The target antigen is unknown.

Assay: immunoSEQ multiplex PCR; the TCRdb copy retains only in-frame clones and omits some. The sample comprises around 2,000,000 clones, 90% to 95% of which are singletons, and around 0.13% rests with the top ten. The rearrangement uses TRBV28 and TRBJ1-1; D call uncertain. Input material: naive CD4+ T cells sorted from blood. Subset described: CD45RA+ positively selected. The receptor was derived from a man aged 18 to 35 in good health. The chain's CDR3 is CASSLHTLNTEAFF. The CDR3 DNA sequence: TGTGCCAGCAGCCTCCATACACTGAACACTGAAGCTTTCTTT. Filled out from reference TRBV28 and TRBJ1-1, the complete variable domain reads DVKVTQSSRYLVKRTGEKVFLECVQDMDHENMFWYRQDPGLGLRLIYFSYDVKMKEKGDIPEGYSVSREKKERFSLILESASTNQTSMYLCASSLHTLNTEAFFGQGTRLTVV.